The rows below give T cell receptor beta chains drawn from one sample of a study of T cell repertoires in cytomegalovirus infection. No cognate antigen is known for these TCRs. TCRdb reanalysed the reads using MiXCR and keeps one entry per CDR3 protein. The table records some 700,000 distinct CDR3 sequences, about 30% of them present only once. The sequences come from cultured PBMCs, collected from culture after CMV antigen stimulation. These receptor sequences come from a human donor in good health (CMV status not recorded). Some clones in this sample may be carry-over from other donors' samples. Both conserved end residues are part of each CDR3. The order of the fields is J gene, D gene, CDR3 length, V gene, clone size, CDR3 DNA, CDR3 protein. D genes are given only for firm matches. Where a row states a size, it is once, few, many or the class of an expanded clone; other rows omit it.

j_gene: TRBJ1-1; d_gene: .; len: 17; v_gene: TRBV5-4; abundance: .; CDR3nt: TGTGCCAGCAGTCGGGTGGGGACCGACCCTACCTGGTCTGAAGCTTTCTTT; CDR3aa: CASSRVGTDPTWSEAFF
j_gene: TRBJ1-3; d_gene: .; len: 14; v_gene: TRBV9; abundance: .; CDR3nt: TGTGCCAGCAGCGTGACGACGGGAGGAAACACCATATATTTT; CDR3aa: CASSVTTGGNTIYF
j_gene: TRBJ2-1; d_gene: .; len: 15; v_gene: TRBV18; abundance: .; CDR3nt: TGTGCCAGCTCAACAGGGCAGAGCTCCTACAATGAGCAGTTCTTC; CDR3aa: CASSTGQSSYNEQFF
j_gene: TRBJ1-2; d_gene: .; len: 11; v_gene: TRBV10-1; abundance: once; CDR3nt: TGCGCCAACCTACCGCCGGTGGGCTACACCTTC; CDR3aa: CANLPPVGYTF
j_gene: TRBJ1-6; d_gene: .; len: 16; v_gene: TRBV18; abundance: .; CDR3nt: TGTGCCAGCTCACCACCGCGCGGAGCTGATAGTTCACCCCTCCACTTT; CDR3aa: CASSPPRGADSSPLHF
j_gene: TRBJ1-1; d_gene: TRBD1; len: 13; v_gene: TRBV12-3/TRBV12-4; abundance: .; CDR3nt: TGTGCCAGCAGTTTACCCGGACAGGGTGAAGCTTTCTTT; CDR3aa: CASSLPGQGEAFF
j_gene: TRBJ1-2; d_gene: .; len: 16; v_gene: TRBV4-1; abundance: few; CDR3nt: TGCGCCAGCAGCCCGGTTGTAATCGGGCTGGACTATGGCTACACCTTC; CDR3aa: CASSPVVIGLDYGYTF
j_gene: TRBJ2-2; d_gene: TRBD2; len: 14; v_gene: TRBV19; abundance: few; CDR3nt: TGTGCCAGTAGCGGGGGGATCAACACCGGGGAGCTGTTTTTT; CDR3aa: CASSGGINTGELFF
j_gene: TRBJ2-7; d_gene: .; len: 15; v_gene: TRBV7-2; abundance: few; CDR3nt: TGTGCCAGCAGCACATATATAGGGCCGTCCTACGAGCAGTACTTC; CDR3aa: CASSTYIGPSYEQYF
j_gene: TRBJ2-7; d_gene: TRBD1; len: 12; v_gene: TRBV7-9; abundance: .; CDR3nt: TGTGCCAGCACCCGGGACAGGGGCGAGCAGTACTTC; CDR3aa: CASTRDRGEQYF
j_gene: TRBJ2-2; d_gene: .; len: 15; v_gene: TRBV7-2; abundance: many; CDR3nt: TGTGCCAGCAGCTTAAGGACTGGGAACACCGGGGAGCTGTTTTTT; CDR3aa: CASSLRTGNTGELFF
j_gene: TRBJ2-1; d_gene: TRBD2; len: 15; v_gene: TRBV6-1; abundance: few; CDR3nt: TGTGCCAGCAGTGTCGCTAGCGGGAGCCTCGATGAGCAGTTCTTC; CDR3aa: CASSVASGSLDEQFF
j_gene: TRBJ1-5; d_gene: .; len: 14; v_gene: TRBV19; abundance: .; CDR3nt: TGTGCCAGTAGTATTCCTAGGGGCAATCAGCCCCAGCATTTT; CDR3aa: CASSIPRGNQPQHF
j_gene: TRBJ2-5; d_gene: .; len: 17; v_gene: TRBV7-8; abundance: .; CDR3nt: TGTGCCAGCAGCTCTTCGGGTTTCTCCGGCGGACAAGAGACCCAGTACTTC; CDR3aa: CASSSSGFSGGQETQYF
j_gene: TRBJ1-5; d_gene: .; len: 14; v_gene: TRBV7-8; abundance: few; CDR3nt: TGTGCCAGCAGCTTATATGGAGGGGGACAGCCCCAGCATTTT; CDR3aa: CASSLYGGGQPQHF
j_gene: TRBJ2-7; d_gene: .; len: 12; v_gene: TRBV10-1; abundance: few; CDR3nt: TGCGCCAGCAGTGGCGAGTATGGCGAGCAGTACTTC; CDR3aa: CASSGEYGEQYF
j_gene: TRBJ2-1; d_gene: .; len: 14; v_gene: TRBV4-1; abundance: .; CDR3nt: TGCGCCAGCAGCCAACCTCTAGGGTACAATGAGCAGTTCTTC; CDR3aa: CASSQPLGYNEQFF
j_gene: TRBJ1-4; d_gene: TRBD1; len: 15; v_gene: TRBV7-2; abundance: many; CDR3nt: TGTGCCAGCAGCTTATCTGGGTCAGGGGGGGAAAAACTGTTTTTT; CDR3aa: CASSLSGSGGEKLFF
j_gene: TRBJ2-7; d_gene: .; len: 14; v_gene: TRBV11-3; abundance: few; CDR3nt: TGTGCCAGCAGCCCAAGAGGACGGATCTACGAGCAGTACTTC; CDR3aa: CASSPRGRIYEQYF
j_gene: TRBJ2-3; d_gene: .; len: 16; v_gene: TRBV6-1; abundance: few; CDR3nt: TGTGCCAGCAGTGAGGCCTTGGCGGGGTCCACAGATACGCAGTATTTT; CDR3aa: CASSEALAGSTDTQYF
j_gene: TRBJ2-2; d_gene: TRBD2; len: 16; v_gene: TRBV7-2; abundance: few; CDR3nt: TGTGCCAGCAGCCAGCCCGGGGGGAGGATCACCGGGGAGCTGTTTTTT; CDR3aa: CASSQPGGRITGELFF